This TCR beta chain came from a study of blood T cell repertoires in COVID-19. The germline V gene encodes CDR1 SGHNT and CDR2 YENEEA. J gave up 5 bases and V 1 base, and 15 bases lay outside the gene matches. The CDR3 extends over 19 amino acids. TCRdb's copy holds only in-frame clones and misses some; the assay was immunoSEQ multiplex PCR. The data hold around 250,000 clones, with 86% observed a single time. The V and J genes are TRBV11-3 and TRBJ2-2, with 8 bases matching TRBD2. Sequenced material: peripheral blood. This TCR was recovered from a man aged 60 to 69 with acute or convalescent COVID-19. CDR3 amino acids: CASSLVRMERTSRTGELFF. CDR3 DNA sequence: TGTGCCAGCAGCTTAGTCCGAATGGAGCGGACTAGCAGAACCGGGGAGCTGTTTTTT.